The 12 T cell receptor beta chains below come from one sample, sequenced in a study of blood T cell repertoires in COVID-19. The data were produced by immunoSEQ multiplex PCR, yet TCRdb's version contains in-frame clones alone and is incomplete. Of approximately 290,000 clones in the sample, 85% to 90% were seen once. Sequencing was done on a sample of peripheral blood. Source of these receptors: a man aged 30-40 years with acute or convalescent COVID-19.

The DNA of the CDR3 is TGTGCCAGCTCAAACATGGGAGGGGACAATGCTGAAGCTTTCTTT. Residues: CASSNMGGDNAEAFF. The rearrangement uses TRBV18 and TRBJ1-1; TRBD1 is a possible D gene (6 bases). The germline CDR1 and CDR2 sequences are KGHSH and LQKENI. V lost 5 bases to trimming and J lost 6 bases, with 19 bases between them. This CDR3 has 15 amino acids.

The genes are TRBV18 and TRBJ1-2; D perhaps matches TRBD1 (5 bases). V lost 4 bases and J lost 5, with 11 bases in between. Per the germline V gene, CDR1 is KGHSH and CDR2 is LQKENI. CDR3 length: 13 residues. DNA for the CDR3: TGTGCCAGCTCACTTTCGGAGGGGTATGGCTACACCTTC. Amino acid sequence: CASSLSEGYGYTF.

The V and J genes are TRBV27 and TRBJ1-1; D not resolved. V lost 6 bases and J 1 base, leaving 9 bases between the germline ends. The CDR3 spans 13 residues. CDR1 MNHEY and CDR2 SMNVEV come from the germline V gene (reference sequence). CDR3 sequence (DNA): TGTGCCAGCAGCCCTGGGAGGAACACTGAAGCTTTCTTT. Protein sequence: CASSPGRNTEAFF.

The chain employs TRBV7-8 and TRBJ2-1; 9 bases map to TRBD1. Germline assignment: CDR1 SGHVS and CDR2 FQNEAQ. V shed 5 bases, J shed 8 bases, and the junction held 13 bases outside the gene matches. This CDR3 region has 16 residues. The CDR3 protein is CASSPTGQGFNDEQFF. In DNA form, the CDR3 reads TGTGCCAGCAGCCCAACGGGACAGGGATTCAACGATGAGCAGTTCTTC. The entire variable domain, with the rest obtained from reference TRBV7-8 and TRBJ2-1, is as follows: GAGVSQSPRYKVAKRGQDVALRCDPISGHVSLFWYQQALGQGPEFLTYFQNEAQLDKSGLPSDRFFAERPEGSVSTLKIQRTQQEDSAVYLCASSPTGQGFNDEQFFGPGTRLTVL.

V gene TRBV11-1 combines with J gene TRBJ1-1; D might be TRBD1 (6 bases). The CDR3 sequence is 14 residues long. Trimming took 3 bases from V and 3 from J, leaving 11 bases between them. The germline gives CDR1 SGHAT, CDR2 FQDESV (reference sequence). CDR3 residues: CASSFYQGYTEAFF. For the CDR3, the DNA is TGTGCCAGCAGCTTCTACCAGGGGTACACTGAAGCTTTCTTT.

CDR3 nucleotides: TGTGCCTGGAGTGTAGTTGAGGAAAAACTGTTTTTT. Translated, it gives CAWSVVEEKLFF. The V call is TRBV30, the J call TRBJ1-4; D gene uncertain. Germline assignment: CDR1 GTSNPN and CDR2 SVGIG (reference sequence). The CDR3 totals 12 residues. Trimming took off 0 bases at V and 8 bases at J, with 7 bases between the two ends.

The gene calls are TRBV5-4 and TRBJ1-2, with TRBD1 identical over 7 bases. Germline loops: CDR1 SGHNT, CDR2 YYREEE (reference sequence). The CDR3 sequence is 15 residues long. The V gene end was trimmed by 3 bases and the J gene end by 5 bases; junction bases not matched to a gene: 10. CDR3 loop: CASSWGQGQLYGYTF. The CDR3 DNA reads TGTGCCAGCAGCTGGGGTCAGGGACAGCTTTATGGCTACACCTTC.

The chain has TRBV7-9 and TRBJ2-7; 7 nucleotides align to TRBD1. Germline V gene lookup returns CDR1 SEHNR and CDR2 FQNEAQ (reference sequence). CDR3 length: 15 residues. V shed 1 base, J shed 7 bases, and the junction held 10 bases outside the gene matches. The CDR3 DNA is TGTGCCAGCAGCTTAGTAGGGGGCCCGGTTGGGGAGCAGTACTTC. It codes for CASSLVGGPVGEQYF.

The chain has TRBV7-6 and TRBJ2-2; 7 bases fit TRBD2. Germline assignment: CDR1 SGHVS and CDR2 FNYEAQ. Unmatched junction bases numbered 8, after V lost 5 bases and J lost 2 bases. The CDR3 loop spans 16 amino acids. The CDR3 sequence: CASSGSGVINTGELFF. The CDR3 DNA reads as TGTGCCAGCAGCGGAAGCGGGGTGATTAACACCGGGGAGCTGTTTTTT. The entire variable domain, with the rest obtained from reference TRBV7-6 and TRBJ2-2, is as follows: GAGVSQSPRYKVTKRGQDVALRCDPISGHVSLYWYRQALGQGPEFLTYFNYEAQQDKSGLPNDRFSAERPEGSISTLTIQRTEQRDSAMYRCASSGSGVINTGELFFGEGSRLTVL.

This chain connects TRBV7-9 to TRBJ2-5; TRBD2 agrees at 9 bases. V shed 5 bases, J shed 5 bases, and the junction held 18 bases outside the gene matches. Germline CDR1 and CDR2: SEHNR and FQNEAQ (reference sequence). The CDR3 is 18 amino acids. CDR3 DNA sequence: TGTGCCAGCAGCCAACCATCGACTAGCGGTCCCCCCAGCGAGACCCAGTACTTC. Its protein product is CASSQPSTSGPPSETQYF.

The V and J genes are TRBV16 and TRBJ1-3, with a tentative D call TRBD1 (6 bases). The CDR3 sequence is 15 residues long. Germline values: CDR1 KGHSY, CDR2 FQNENV. Trimming stripped 0 bases from V and 2 bases from J, with 8 bases between. The CDR3 loop reads CASSQSRTAGNTIYF. In DNA, the CDR3 is TGTGCCAGCAGCCAATCCAGGACAGCTGGAAACACCATATATTTT.

The table lists this clone with a count of one. The J gene is TRBJ2-1, the V gene TRBV11-2; 7 bases map to TRBD1. The V gene end was trimmed by 2 bases and the J gene end by 2 bases; junction bases not matched to a gene: 3. Germline V lookup: CDR1 SGHAT, CDR2 FQNNGV. The CDR3 has 15 residues. CDR3 coding DNA: TGTGCCAGCAGCTTACGGGGACAGCCCTACAATGAGCAGTTCTTC. It codes for CASSLRGQPYNEQFF.